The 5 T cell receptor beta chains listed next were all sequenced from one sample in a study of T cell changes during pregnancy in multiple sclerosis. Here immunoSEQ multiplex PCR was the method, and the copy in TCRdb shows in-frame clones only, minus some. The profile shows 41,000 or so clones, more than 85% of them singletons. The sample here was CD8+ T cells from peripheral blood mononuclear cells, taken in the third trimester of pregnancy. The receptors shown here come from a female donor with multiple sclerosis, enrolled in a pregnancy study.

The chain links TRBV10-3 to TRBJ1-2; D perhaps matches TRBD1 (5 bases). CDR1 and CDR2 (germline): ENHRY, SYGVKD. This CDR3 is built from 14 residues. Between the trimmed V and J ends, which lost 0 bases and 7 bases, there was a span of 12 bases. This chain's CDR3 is CAISESTGVSGYTF. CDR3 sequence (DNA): TGTGCCATCAGTGAGTCGACGGGGGTCTCTGGCTACACCTTC.

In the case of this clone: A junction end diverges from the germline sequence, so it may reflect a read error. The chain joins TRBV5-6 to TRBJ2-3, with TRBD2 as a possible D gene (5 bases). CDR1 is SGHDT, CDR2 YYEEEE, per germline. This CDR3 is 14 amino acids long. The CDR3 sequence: CASSLVGSTDTQYF. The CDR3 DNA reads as TGTGCCAGCAGCTTGGTTGGGAGCACAGATACGCAATATTTT.

The CDR3 loop is CASSFPGDYYEQYF. The CDR3 bases are TGTGCCAGCAGTTTTCCCGGAGATTACTACGAGCAGTACTTC. V usage is TRBV28 and J usage is TRBJ2-7; D ambiguous. V was shortened by 3 bases and J by 3 bases, with 12 bases between the two germline ends. This CDR3 spans 14 amino acids. Germline V lookup: CDR1 MDHEN, CDR2 SYDVKM.

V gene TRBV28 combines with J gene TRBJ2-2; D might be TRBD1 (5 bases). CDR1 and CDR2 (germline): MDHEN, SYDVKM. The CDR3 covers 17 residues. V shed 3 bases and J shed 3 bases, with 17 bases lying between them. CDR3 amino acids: CASSFDTRVGYTGELFF. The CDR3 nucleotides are TGTGCCAGCAGTTTTGACACCAGGGTAGGCTACACCGGGGAGCTGTTTTTT.

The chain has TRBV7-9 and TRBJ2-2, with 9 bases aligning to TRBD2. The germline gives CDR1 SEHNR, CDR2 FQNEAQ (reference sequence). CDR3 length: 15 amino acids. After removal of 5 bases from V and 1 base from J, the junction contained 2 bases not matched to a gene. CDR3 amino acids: CASSQTSGNTGELFF. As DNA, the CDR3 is TGTGCCAGCAGCCAGACTAGCGGGAACACCGGGGAGCTGTTTTTT.